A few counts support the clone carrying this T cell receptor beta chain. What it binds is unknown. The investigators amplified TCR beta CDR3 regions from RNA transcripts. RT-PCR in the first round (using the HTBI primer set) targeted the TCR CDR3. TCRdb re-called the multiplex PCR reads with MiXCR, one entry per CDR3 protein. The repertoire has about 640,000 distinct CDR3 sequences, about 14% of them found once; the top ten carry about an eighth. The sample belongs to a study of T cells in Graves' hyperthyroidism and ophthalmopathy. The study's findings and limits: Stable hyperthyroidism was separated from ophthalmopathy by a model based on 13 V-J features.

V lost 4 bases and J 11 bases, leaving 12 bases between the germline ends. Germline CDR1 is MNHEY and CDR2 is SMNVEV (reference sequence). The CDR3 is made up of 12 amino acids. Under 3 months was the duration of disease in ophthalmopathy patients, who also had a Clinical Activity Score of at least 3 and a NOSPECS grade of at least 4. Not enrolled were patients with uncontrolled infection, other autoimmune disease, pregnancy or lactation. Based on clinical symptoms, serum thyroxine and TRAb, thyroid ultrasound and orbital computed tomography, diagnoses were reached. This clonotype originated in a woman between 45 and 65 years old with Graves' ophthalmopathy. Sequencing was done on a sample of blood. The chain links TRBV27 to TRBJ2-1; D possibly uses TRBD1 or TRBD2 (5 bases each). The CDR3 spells CASSSQRTQQFF. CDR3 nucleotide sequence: TGTGCCAGCAGTTCCCAGCGGACACAGCAGTTCTTC.